The T cell receptor beta chain under discussion was sequenced for a study of CXCR4 blockade with PD-1 therapy in pancreatic cancer. The germline V gene encodes CDR1 KGHSH and CDR2 LQKENI. This CDR3 is built from 17 residues. The V gene end was trimmed by 2 bases and the J gene end by 5 bases; junction bases not matched to a gene: 12. Data came from immunoSEQ multiplex PCR; TCRdb stores just in-frame clones and leaves some out. The repertoire holds some 4,500 clones, with approximately 61% as singletons. This clone turned up a few times. Its cognate antigen is unknown. The study's findings and limits: Tumors were clonally expanded, mean 0.14 versus 0.05 in healthy blood.

The receptor comes from a human donor with pancreatic ductal adenocarcinoma. V usage is TRBV18 and J usage is TRBJ2-5, with 9 bases identical to TRBD2. The sample consisted of tumor tissue. CDR3 bases: TGTGCCAGCTCACCAGTGGTAGCGGGAGCTCCCGGGGAGACCCAGTACTTC. It yields the protein CASSPVVAGAPGETQYF.